The 7 T cell receptor beta chains given below trace back to one sample, sequenced in a study of blood T cell repertoires in COVID-19. Assay used: immunoSEQ multiplex PCR; TCRdb lists only in-frame clones, some missing. The sample shows over 150,000 clones, about 80% of them seen only once. Sequenced input: peripheral blood. Receptor source: a woman in her 70s with acute or convalescent COVID-19.

This chain connects TRBV7-3 to TRBJ2-2; D not resolved. The V gene lost 4 bases and the J gene lost 5 bases, with 8 bases spanning the gap. The CDR3 has 13 amino acids. Germline CDR1 and CDR2: SGHTA and FQGTGA. The CDR3 here is CASSSKTTGELFF. The CDR3 nucleotides are TGTGCCAGCAGCTCGAAGACTACCGGGGAGCTGTTTTTT.

This chain joins TRBV19 and TRBJ1-5; D possibly corresponds to TRBD1 (5 bases). Trimming stripped 5 bases from V and 4 bases from J, with 12 bases between. This CDR3 spans 14 amino acids. Germline V gene data show CDR1 as LNHDA and CDR2 as SQIVND (reference sequence). The CDR3 DNA sequence: TGTGCCAGTAGTTTTGACAGTCAAAATCAGCCCCAGCATTTT. Encoded protein: CASSFDSQNQPQHF.

This clone was recorded only once. The chain couples TRBV29-1 to TRBJ2-1; 13 nucleotides match TRBD2. The CDR3 has 16 residues. V lost 7 bases and J lost 7; bases outside the gene matches: 13. In germline, CDR1 is SQVTM, CDR2 ANQGSEA. The CDR3 region has the DNA TGCAGCGCACAAACTAGCGGGAGGGCCCGGGGGAATGAGCAGTTCTTC. Its protein is CSAQTSGRARGNEQFF.

The rearrangement uses TRBV5-1 and TRBJ2-7; 9 bases are a match to TRBD2. The CDR3 extends over 15 amino acids. Germline CDR1 is SGHRS and CDR2 is YFSETQ. V shed 8 bases, J shed 0 bases, and the junction held 9 bases outside the gene matches. CDR3 bases: TGCGCCAGACCCGGGAGGCGGGAGGGCTCCTACGAGCAGTACTTC. Residues: CARPGRREGSYEQYF.

CDR3 protein: CASSFTGGTYEQYF. For the CDR3, the DNA is TGTGCCAGCAGCTTTACAGGGGGAACCTACGAGCAGTACTTC. The chain employs TRBV7-2 and TRBJ2-7; 8 nucleotides align to TRBD1. CDR3 size: 14 residues. Germline CDR1 SGHTA, CDR2 FQGNSA. The trim removed 3 bases at V and 2 bases at J, leaving 3 bases unmatched. The full variable domain, rest sourced from reference TRBV7-2 and TRBJ2-7, is GAGVSQSPSNKVTEKGKDVELRCDPISGHTALYWYRQSLGQGLEFLIYFQGNSAPDKSGLPSDRFSAERTGGSVSTLTIQRTQQEDSAVYLCASSFTGGTYEQYFGPGTRLTVT.

J is TRBJ1-6 and V is TRBV10-3; no firm D call. The germline V and J ends were trimmed by 0 bases and 13 bases, with 13 bases remaining between them. CDR1 is ENHRY, CDR2 SYGVKD, per germline. The CDR3 contains 14 residues. The CDR3 is CAISESRQQPPLHF. The CDR3 DNA reads TGTGCCATCAGTGAGTCGAGGCAGCAGCCTCCCCTCCACTTT.

V and J are TRBV5-1 and TRBJ2-1; TRBD2 matches 13 bases. Losses at the gene ends were 3 bases for V and 7 bases for J; bases not matched to a gene: 4. Germline loops: CDR1 SGHRS, CDR2 YFSETQ. The CDR3 runs to 15 residues. In DNA, the CDR3 is TGCGCCAGCAGCTCCGGACTAGCGGGAGAAAATGAGCAGTTCTTC. Translating gives CASSSGLAGENEQFF. Drawing the rest from reference TRBV5-1 and TRBJ2-1, the complete variable domain is KAGVTQTPRYLIKTRGQQVTLSCSPISGHRSVSWYQQTPGQGLQFLFEYFSETQRNKGNFPGRFSGRQFSNSRSEMNVSTLELGDSALYLCASSSGLAGENEQFFGPGTRLTVL.